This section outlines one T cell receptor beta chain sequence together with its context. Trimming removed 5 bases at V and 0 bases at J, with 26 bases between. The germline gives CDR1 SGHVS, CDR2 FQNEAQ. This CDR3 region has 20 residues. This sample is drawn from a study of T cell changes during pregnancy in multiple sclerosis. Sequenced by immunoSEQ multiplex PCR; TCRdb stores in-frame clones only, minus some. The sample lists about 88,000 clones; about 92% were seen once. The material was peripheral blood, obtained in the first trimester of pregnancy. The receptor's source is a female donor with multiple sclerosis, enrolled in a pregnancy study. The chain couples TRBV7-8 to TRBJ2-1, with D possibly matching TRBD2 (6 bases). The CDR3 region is CASSLTRDFKTPRSYNEQFF. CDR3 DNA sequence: TGTGCCAGCAGCCTCACCCGGGACTTCAAGACCCCCCGCTCCTACAATGAGCAGTTCTTC.